This T cell receptor beta chain was obtained from a study of T cell repertoires in cytomegalovirus infection. Study summary: Recently identified HLA-C-restricted CMV epitopes were among the peptides used. CMV infection and matching HLA type were both indicated by public TCR beta signatures.

MiXCR was run by TCRdb on the reads, yielding one entry per CDR3 protein. The sample carries 550,000 to 850,000 distinct CDR3 sequences, roughly 30% recorded once. Study-wide results and caveats: HLA-C-restricted, CMV-specific TCR beta clonotypes were dominant ex vivo.

This CDR3 is built from 14 residues. V lost 5 bases, J lost 6 bases, and 16 bases lay in between. The germline gives CDR1 SGHAT, CDR2 FQDESV (reference sequence). This clonotype appeared a few times. Its antigen remains unidentified. The TCR comes from a human donor in good health (CMV status not recorded). Some clones in this sample may be carry-over from other donors' samples. This sequence joins TRBV11-1 and TRBJ1-2; no clear D gene. The sequenced sample was cultured PBMCs, obtained from culture after CMV antigen stimulation. Here the CDR3 reads CASSPAGFYDGYTF. CDR3 bases: TGTGCCAGCAGCCCAGCGGGGTTTTACGATGGCTACACCTTC.